These 3 T cell receptor beta chains share one sample of origin, sequenced in a study of spatial heterogeneity in lung cancer. TCRdb re-called the 5' RACE reads with MiXCR, one entry per CDR3 protein. This sample carries over 6,500 distinct CDR3 sequences, around 12% of them seen once, and the ten largest clones take about a fifth. Antigens for these TCRs are unknown. Sample time point: sample taken at primary tumor resection. Points from the study as a whole: For expanded intratumoral alpha and beta TCRs, counts tracked tumor mutation counts.

Sequenced material: lung tumor tissue, taken at surgery. All receptors derive from a male donor with early-stage non-small cell lung cancer.

Within the sample, this clonotype is medium-sized (0.01 to 0.1%). This beta chain is an off-target read within a library intended for alpha chains, so its frequency means little. V is TRBV20-1 and J is TRBJ2-4; 7 positions match TRBD2. Germline CDR1 is DFQATT and CDR2 is SNEGSKA (reference sequence). V lost 6 bases and J lost 3; bases outside the gene matches: 17. CDR3 length: 17 residues. The chain's CDR3 is CSAHQPLEREVKNIQYF. For the CDR3, the DNA is TGCAGTGCCCATCAGCCCTTGGAACGGGAGGTCAAAAACATTCAGTACTTC.

This clonotype was seen a few times. Within a library made for alpha chains, this beta chain is off target, and its count is uninformative. The chain has TRBV4-3 and TRBJ1-1; the D gene is possibly TRBD1 (6 bases). CDR3 size: 14 residues. Germline values: CDR1 LGHNA, CDR2 YSLEER. Trimming stripped 5 bases from V and 4 bases from J, with 14 bases between. DNA of the CDR3: TGCGCCAGCAGCGAGGACAGATCGGGCACTGAAGCTTTCTTT. Translated, it gives CASSEDRSGTEAFF.

This clonotype is medium-sized in the sample. This beta chain appears as a stray read in a library generated for alpha chains; its size is not informative. This chain uses TRBV6-2 or TRBV6-3 with TRBJ2-2; 8 bases are shared with TRBD1. The length of the CDR3 is 14 residues. The germline gives CDR1 MNHEY, CDR2 SVGEGT. The junction had 7 bases not matched to a gene; V was cut back by 7 bases and J by 6 bases. The CDR3 nucleotides are TGTGCCAGCACCCGGACAGGGTTCGCCGGGGAGCTGTTTTTT. This sequence encodes CASTRTGFAGELFF.